What follows are 6 T cell receptor beta chains derived from one specimen sequenced in a study of blood T cell repertoires in COVID-19 (dated by TCRdb to the early 2020s). The library was built by means of the immunoSEQ multiplex PCR assay. TCRdb holds this immuneACCESS table with in-frame rearrangements only. Some clones are missing; in checked studies, unresolved V genes explain under half, and the rest has no known cause. Across this sample there are 170,000 or so clones, with roughly 88% seen only once. Of the sample, under 3% is held by the ten largest clones. What was sequenced was peripheral blood. The source of these receptors is a woman aged 60-75 years with acute or convalescent COVID-19.

The rearrangement joins TRBV9 to TRBJ1-1; D is perhaps TRBD1 (6 bases). The V and J ends lost 3 bases and 5 bases respectively, with 8 bases between them. The CDR3 is 12 amino acids. The germline V gene has CDR1 SGDLS and CDR2 YYNGEE. The CDR3 spells CASSDTGTEAFF. CDR3 DNA sequence: TGTGCCAGCAGCGATACAGGGACTGAAGCTTTCTTT.

This chain connects TRBV5-1 to TRBJ2-5; 7 bases fit TRBD1. The CDR3 contains 14 residues. Germline CDR1 and CDR2: SGHRS and YFSETQ. Unmatched junction bases numbered 5, after V lost 4 bases and J lost 2 bases. This CDR3 is CASSRTGVQETQYF. CDR3 coding DNA: TGCGCCAGCAGCCGCACAGGGGTGCAAGAGACCCAGTACTTC.

This chain connects TRBV7-2 to TRBJ2-1; 12 bases are shared with TRBD1. The germline gives CDR1 SGHTA, CDR2 FQGNSA. CDR3 length: 16 residues. With V trimmed by 2 bases and J by 6 bases, 5 bases remained unmatched. Here the CDR3 reads CASSLSGQGAFNEQFF. CDR3 nucleotides: TGTGCCAGCAGCTTATCGGGACAGGGGGCCTTCAATGAGCAGTTCTTC.

The J gene is TRBJ1-6, the V gene TRBV5-4; tentative D call: TRBD1 (6 bases). Germline CDR1 and CDR2: SGHNT and YYREEE (reference sequence). This CDR3 is built from 13 residues. V lost 4 bases and J lost 10, with 12 bases in between. This chain's CDR3 is CASSAPQGSPLHF. The CDR3, as DNA: TGTGCCAGCAGCGCTCCACAGGGATCACCCCTCCACTTT.

The chain carries TRBV28 and TRBJ1-2, with TRBD1 as a possible D gene (6 bases). The CDR3 sequence is 11 residues long. Trimming cost V 8 bases and J 6 bases, with 10 bases left between them. Germline CDR1 and CDR2: MDHEN and SYDVKM. For the CDR3, the DNA is TGTGCCAGCGGCAGGGGCGATGGCTACACCTTC. Its protein is CASGRGDGYTF.

V is TRBV19 and J is TRBJ2-1; 10 nucleotides match TRBD2. Germline CDR1 reads LNHDA; CDR2 reads SQIVND (reference sequence). Germline trimming cut 5 bases from V and 5 bases from J; bases unmatched to any gene: 6. This CDR3 spans 15 amino acids. The CDR3 sequence is CASSQTSGVNNEQFF. In DNA form, the CDR3 reads TGTGCCAGTAGTCAAACTAGCGGGGTTAACAATGAGCAGTTCTTC.